By its share, the clone carrying this T cell receptor beta chain is medium-sized. Its antigen remains unidentified. Only in-frame clones appear in the TCRdb table, and some are missing; sequencing was by immunoSEQ multiplex PCR. The table includes 95,000 to 150,000 clones, 92% detected once. The data were taken from a study of T cell responses to AZD1222 COVID-19 vaccine. Whole-study findings and limits: Two AZD1222 administrations were followed by greater Spike-specific TCR breadth and depth.

The study pooled second doses at about 4 or about 12 weeks. In germline, CDR1 is MNHEY, CDR2 SMNVEV (reference sequence). The V segment lost 6 bases and the J segment 5 bases; nucleotides outside the gene matches: 7. The CDR3 has 13 residues. V is TRBV27 and J is TRBJ2-7; 7 nucleotides align to TRBD1. The input for sequencing was peripheral blood, taken 28 days after the second AZD1222 dose. The TCR was taken from an adult who received the AZD1222 COVID-19 vaccine. This chain's CDR3 is CASRTGATNEQYF. The CDR3 DNA reads TGTGCCAGCAGAACAGGGGCGACAAACGAGCAGTACTTC.